This TCR beta chain appears in the sequencing data of a study of blood T cell repertoires in COVID-19. Data came from immunoSEQ multiplex PCR; TCRdb stores just in-frame clones and leaves some out. The sample contains 200,000 to 250,000 clones, around 90% of which appear only once. Sequencing was carried out using peripheral blood. The receptor comes from a man under 40 with COVID-19, enrolled during active disease.

The CDR3 loop is CASSAGQGHQPQHF. In nucleotides, the CDR3 is TGTGCCAGCAGTGCCGGACAGGGACATCAGCCCCAGCATTTT. The chain combines TRBV7-9 with TRBJ1-5, with 8 bases aligning to TRBD1. The CDR3 sequence is 14 residues long. Trimming at V came to 6 bases and at J to 5 bases, leaving 6 bases not matched to a gene. Germline assignment: CDR1 SEHNR and CDR2 FQNEAQ (reference sequence).